The 20 T cell receptor beta chains below come from one sample, sequenced in a study of cytomegalovirus exposure and HLA in healthy donors. Only in-frame clones appear in the TCRdb table, and some are missing; sequencing was by immunoSEQ multiplex PCR. Seen here are about 130,000 clones, approximately 94% observed once, and the top ten hold over 1.5%. The material sequenced was PBMCs. The receptors derive from a man younger than 35 in good health and CMV-seropositive.

The chain employs TRBV2 and TRBJ2-6, with D uncertain. Trimming removed 4 bases from V and 0 bases from J, with 4 bases in between. Germline-derived CDR1 and CDR2 are SNHLY and FYNNEI. There are 14 residues in the CDR3. CDR3 coding DNA: TGTGCCAGCAGTGCAATCTCTGGGGCCAACGTCCTGACTTTC. It translates to CASSAISGANVLTF.

The chain couples TRBV7-8 to TRBJ2-4; a possible D gene is TRBD2 (6 bases). Germline V gene lookup returns CDR1 SGHVS and CDR2 FQNEAQ. This CDR3 region has 15 residues. Trimming pared 6 bases from V and 1 base from J, leaving 13 bases between. This CDR3 is CASSRSGVAKNIQYF. CDR3 coding DNA: TGTGCCAGCAGTCGGTCGGGGGTGGCCAAAAACATTCAGTACTTC.

For this clone: The sample carries other DNA sequences with the same CDR3. The rearrangement uses TRBV2 and TRBJ2-3; weak D call: TRBD2 (5 bases). This CDR3 contains 15 residues. CDR1 and CDR2 (germline): SNHLY, FYNNEI. Trimming removed 4 bases from V and 1 base from J, with 12 bases in between. Written as DNA, the CDR3 is TGTGCCAGCAGTGCCCCTGGAGGTCGCACAGATACGCAGTATTTT. As protein: CASSAPGGRTDTQYF.

The rearrangement joins TRBV27 to TRBJ2-2; TRBD2 is a possible D gene (5 bases). Germline V gene sequence: CDR1 MNHEY, CDR2 SMNVEV (reference sequence). The V gene lost 6 bases and the J gene lost 5 bases, with 13 bases spanning the gap. CDR3 length: 14 residues. The CDR3, as DNA: TGTGCCAGCAGGCCTGGACGGACTACCGGGGAGCTGTTTTTT. Its protein product is CASRPGRTTGELFF.

The V and J genes are TRBV5-6 and TRBJ2-1; 8 nucleotides match TRBD2. V was pared by 0 bases and J by 0 bases, with 2 bases of the junction left unmatched. The CDR3 is 16 amino acids. CDR1 and CDR2 from the germline V gene are SGHDT and YYEEEE. The CDR3 here is CASSLVGTSSYNEQFF. The CDR3 DNA is TGTGCCAGCAGCTTGGTGGGGACTAGCTCCTACAATGAGCAGTTCTTC.

CDR3 nucleotide sequence: TGTGCCAGCTCACCCCCGACTAGCGTGACCGGGGAGCTGTTTTTT. It translates to CASSPPTSVTGELFF. The chain joins TRBV18 to TRBJ2-2, with 8 nucleotides matching TRBD2. J lost 5 bases, V lost 3 bases, and 5 bases had no gene match. The CDR3 has 15 amino acids. CDR1 is KGHSH and CDR2 is LQKENI in the germline V gene.

V is TRBV29-1 and J is TRBJ2-3, with 15 bases fitting TRBD2. The V and J ends lost 6 bases and 6 bases, in that order; junction bases with no gene match: 4. Germline V lookup: CDR1 SQVTM, CDR2 ANQGSEA. The CDR3 sequence is 14 residues long. The CDR3 here is CSVDGLAGGDTQYF. The CDR3 nucleotides read TGCAGCGTCGACGGACTAGCGGGGGGGGATACGCAGTATTTT.

The V gene is TRBV5-1, the J gene TRBJ2-7; 8 bases match TRBD1. CDR1 and CDR2 from the germline V gene are SGHRS and YFSETQ. J lost 3 bases, V lost 4 bases, and 6 bases had no gene match. This CDR3 has 14 amino acids. The DNA of the CDR3 is TGCGCCAGCAGCCCGGGACAGGCAGACTACGAGCAGTACTTC. It encodes CASSPGQADYEQYF.

CDR3 amino acids: CASSPPVSPTQYF. DNA for the CDR3: TGTGCCAGCTCACCCCCTGTGAGCCCGACGCAGTATTTT. The chain has TRBV18 and TRBJ2-3; no firm D call. The CDR3 covers 13 residues. The V and J ends lost 3 bases and 9 bases respectively, with 13 bases between them. From germline, CDR1 is KGHSH and CDR2 LQKENI.

The V call is TRBV7-9, the J call TRBJ1-2; maybe TRBD1 (6 bases). The V and J ends lost 1 base and 5 bases respectively, with 11 bases between them. The CDR3 is made up of 14 amino acids. CDR1 SEHNR and CDR2 FQNEAQ come from the germline V gene (reference sequence). The CDR3 DNA reads TGTGCCAGCAGCTTAGGGGCAGGGGATTATGGCTACACCTTC. This encodes CASSLGAGDYGYTF.

The V gene is TRBV6-5, the J gene TRBJ2-3; 12 bases fit TRBD2. This CDR3 contains 16 residues. CDR1 and CDR2 from the germline V gene are MNHEY and SVGAGI. The trim removed 2 bases at V and 6 bases at J, leaving 6 bases unmatched. CDR3 sequence (DNA): TGTGCCAGCAGTTACCGAGTGACTAGCGGGAGTGATACGCAGTATTTT. Amino acids: CASSYRVTSGSDTQYF.

This clone was detected only a few times. V and J are TRBV5-1 and TRBJ2-1; 14 bases are shared with TRBD2. The CDR3 has 19 residues. V lost 4 bases and J lost 0; bases outside the gene matches: 9. The germline V gene encodes CDR1 SGHRS and CDR2 YFSETQ. The CDR3 loop reads CASSAPGLAGESSYNEQFF. The CDR3 nucleotides read TGCGCCAGCAGCGCTCCGGGACTAGCGGGAGAGAGCTCCTACAATGAGCAGTTCTTC.

The chain joins TRBV30 to TRBJ2-7; D gene unclear. The CDR3 is made up of 13 amino acids. Trimming took 0 bases from V and 1 from J, leaving 7 bases between them. CDR1 GTSNPN and CDR2 SVGIG come from the germline V gene (reference sequence). CDR3 bases: TGTGCCTGGAGTGTCGGGTATTCCTACGAGCAGTACTTC. It is translated as CAWSVGYSYEQYF.

DNA of the CDR3: TGTGCCAGCAGCTTAGATTACATTCCCCTGTTCTTC. Translated, it gives CASSLDYIPLFF. This chain uses TRBV11-2 with TRBJ2-1, with D unresolved. The germline gives CDR1 SGHAT, CDR2 FQNNGV. V dropped 0 bases and J dropped 15 bases, with 12 bases sitting between them. The CDR3 sequence is 12 residues long. The complete variable domain, with remaining parts taken from reference TRBV11-2 and TRBJ2-1, reads EAGVAQSPRYKIIEKRQSVAFWCNPISGHATLYWYQQILGQGPKLLIQFQNNGVVDDSQLPKDRFSAERLKGVDSTLKIQPAKLEDSAVYLCASSLDYIPLFFGPGTRLTVL.

The chain carries TRBV9 and TRBJ1-3, with a possible D match to TRBD1 (6 bases). This CDR3 is 14 amino acids long. Germline assignment: CDR1 SGDLS and CDR2 YYNGEE. Trimming took 3 bases from V and 2 from J, leaving 9 bases between them. The CDR3 loop reads CASSASGAGNTIYF. The CDR3 nucleotides read TGTGCCAGCAGCGCCTCAGGGGCTGGAAACACCATATATTTT.

This chain joins TRBV19 and TRBJ1-1; tentatively, D is TRBD1 (6 bases). The V end lost 3 bases, the J end lost 4 bases, and 15 bases lay between the germline ends. Germline V gene data show CDR1 as LNHDA and CDR2 as SQIVND (reference sequence). The CDR3 sequence is 15 residues long. The CDR3 loop is CASSIRSDSITEAFF. CDR3 nucleotide sequence: TGTGCCAGTAGTATCCGATCGGACAGCATCACTGAAGCTTTCTTT.

The chain combines TRBV25-1 with TRBJ2-4; maybe TRBD2 (5 bases). Germline CDR1 reads MGHDK; CDR2 reads SYGVNS. This CDR3 region has 14 residues. V lost 3 bases, J lost 1 base, and 7 bases lay in between. Here the CDR3 reads CASSDPGAKNIQYF. The CDR3 DNA sequence: TGTGCCAGCAGTGACCCGGGGGCCAAAAACATTCAGTACTTC. Supplemented by reference TRBV25-1 and TRBJ2-4, the full variable domain reads EADIYQTPRYLVIGTGKKITLECSQTMGHDKMYWYQQDPGMELHLIHYSYGVNSTEKGDLSSESTVSRIRTEHFPLTLESARPSHTSQYLCASSDPGAKNIQYFGAGTRLSVL.

V gene TRBV28 combines with J gene TRBJ1-1, with D perhaps TRBD1 (6 bases). V shed 3 bases and J shed 0 bases, with 8 bases lying between them. CDR1 is MDHEN, CDR2 SYDVKM, per germline. This CDR3 comprises 14 residues. The CDR3 is CASSFGQLNTEAFF. The CDR3 DNA follows: TGTGCCAGCAGTTTTGGACAGCTGAACACTGAAGCTTTCTTT.

V gene TRBV30 combines with J gene TRBJ2-7, with 15 nucleotides matching TRBD2. The V segment lost 2 bases and the J segment 2 bases; nucleotides outside the gene matches: 7. Germline V gene lookup returns CDR1 GTSNPN and CDR2 SVGIG (reference sequence). CDR3 length equals 17 residues. Here the CDR3 DNA reads TGTGCCTGGAGTCCGATTAGGACTAGCGGGAGGGCCTACGAGCAGTACTTC. It codes for CAWSPIRTSGRAYEQYF.

The chain carries TRBV7-2 and TRBJ2-1; D is perhaps TRBD2 (5 bases). Germline V gene data show CDR1 as SGHTA and CDR2 as FQGNSA. CDR3 length: 17 amino acids. Trimming pared 2 bases from V and 0 bases from J, leaving 14 bases between. This CDR3 reads CASSLQYGGGSYNEQFF. CDR3 coding DNA: TGTGCCAGCAGCTTACAATATGGAGGTGGCTCCTACAATGAGCAGTTCTTC.